The sequence of this TCR beta chain was determined in a study of cytomegalovirus exposure and HLA in healthy donors. Overall study context: Unique TCR beta sequences numbering some 110 million came from 190 million or so T cells in an earlier analysis.

Study outcomes and limitations: The classifier was said to identify cytomegalovirus status with high specificity and sensitivity. Follow-up analysis seemed to connect common viral pathogens with several of the most significant clusters identified.

Turning to this clone: Antigen unknown.

Unrecorded immune exposures were likely, despite nominal health at sampling. It was with 60 Vbeta and 13 Jbeta primers that the PCR ran. Libraries were prepared by immunoSEQ multiplex PCR; TCRdb keeps only in-frame clonotypes and omits some of them. Of roughly 110,000 clones listed, around 78% are singletons. Germline CDR1 reads MDHEN; CDR2 reads SYDVKM. The CDR3 runs 14 residues. Between the trimmed V and J ends, which lost 8 bases and 6 bases, there was a span of 17 bases. The chain is built from TRBV28 and TRBJ1-5; D unclear. Sequenced input: PBMCs. The TCR sequence derives from a man aged 25 to 40 in good health and CMV-seronegative. CDR3 sequence reads: CASLPGAQGQPQHF. In nucleotides, the CDR3 is TGTGCCAGCCTCCCGGGAGCCCAAGGTCAGCCCCAGCATTTT.